Below, one T cell receptor beta chain is given with its context. The antigen remains undetermined. Germline V gives CDR1 MNHEY, CDR2 SMNVEV (reference sequence). With 2 bases removed from V and 1 base from J, the gap between germline ends came to 12 bases. CDR3 size: 15 residues. The PCR made use of 60 Vbeta and 13 Jbeta primers. Some clones are missing from TCRdb's copy, which holds only in-frame ones; the method was immunoSEQ multiplex PCR. The table includes about 120,000 clones, around three quarters detected once. The sample originates from a study of cytomegalovirus exposure and HLA in healthy donors. Study-wide results and limits: Presence/absence analyses supposed approximately even sequencing depth among donors. Upon later analysis, TCR association rates were observed to vary by HLA locus, being highest for DRB1 and lowest for HLA-C.

The genes are TRBV27 and TRBJ2-7; possibly TRBD2 for D (6 bases). Sample: PBMCs. This TCR was sampled from a man aged 25-45 years in good health and CMV-seronegative. This CDR3 reads CASSLRAGNSYEQYF. CDR3 sequence (DNA): TGTGCCAGCAGTTTAAGGGCGGGGAATTCCTACGAGCAGTACTTC.